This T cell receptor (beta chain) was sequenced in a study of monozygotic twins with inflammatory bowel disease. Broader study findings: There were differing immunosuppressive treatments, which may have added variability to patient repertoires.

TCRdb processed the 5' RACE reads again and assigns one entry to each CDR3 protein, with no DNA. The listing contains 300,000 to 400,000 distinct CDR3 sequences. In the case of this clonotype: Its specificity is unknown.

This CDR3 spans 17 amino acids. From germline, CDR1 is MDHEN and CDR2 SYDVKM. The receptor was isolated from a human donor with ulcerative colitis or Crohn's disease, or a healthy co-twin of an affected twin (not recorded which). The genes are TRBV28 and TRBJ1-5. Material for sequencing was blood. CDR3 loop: CASSDRRRAGSNQPQHF.